Below are 25 T cell receptor beta chains sequenced from a single sample in a study of blood T cell repertoires in COVID-19. Using immunoSEQ multiplex PCR, the repertoire was profiled, and TCRdb retains in-frame clones only, with some absent. The top ten clones hold approximately 3.5% of a sample with 110,000 to 150,000 clones, 65% to 80% of them seen once. The sample consisted of peripheral blood. These TCRs come from a man in his fifties or sixties with acute or convalescent COVID-19.

This clone has a single count. The chain joins TRBV25-1 to TRBJ1-2, with 7 bases that match TRBD1. In germline, CDR1 is MGHDK, CDR2 SYGVNS. The length of the CDR3 is 13 residues. The V and J ends lost 3 bases and 4 bases, in that order; junction bases with no gene match: 2. The CDR3 loop reads CASSDGTAYGYTF. CDR3 DNA: TGTGCCAGCAGTGACGGGACAGCCTATGGCTACACCTTC.

V is TRBV6-1 and J is TRBJ1-1; unclear D gene. This CDR3 is built from 13 residues. Germline V lookup: CDR1 MNHNS, CDR2 SASEGT. V shed 5 bases and J shed 0 bases, with 7 bases lying between them. The CDR3 reads CASSSQVNTEAFF. Here the CDR3 DNA reads TGTGCCAGCAGTTCCCAGGTGAACACTGAAGCTTTCTTT.

The chain has TRBV5-5 and TRBJ2-2; 9 nucleotides line up with TRBD1. After removal of 5 bases from V and 9 bases from J, the junction contained 11 bases not matched to a gene. This CDR3 spans 15 amino acids. Germline V gene lookup returns CDR1 SGHKS and CDR2 YYEKEE (reference sequence). The CDR3 DNA sequence: TGTGCCAGCAGTTATCCGGGACAGGGTAACTGGGAGCTGTTTTTT. It encodes CASSYPGQGNWELFF.

The rearrangement joins TRBV21-1 to TRBJ1-1; the table calls TRBD1, which could not be checked here. TRBV21-1 is given as a pseudogene. This CDR3 is built from 17 residues. CDR3 nucleotide sequence: TGTGCCAGCAGCAAAGCCCGTGAGGGGGCCGGAAACACTGAAGCTTTCTTT. As protein: CASSKAREGAGNTEAFF.

This clone was recorded once. The chain couples TRBV29-1 to TRBJ2-2, with a tentative D call TRBD2 (5 bases). The V gene's germline CDR1 is SQVTM and CDR2 ANQGSEA. The CDR3 is 14 amino acids. Between the trimmed V and J ends, which lost 3 bases and 0 bases, there was a span of 8 bases. CDR3 protein: CSVDDYANTGELFF. In DNA form, the CDR3 reads TGCAGCGTTGATGACTATGCGAACACCGGGGAGCTGTTTTTT.

A note on this clone: At one of its ends the junction is not consistent with the germline gene, which may arise from a read error. This chain joins TRBV7-7 and TRBJ2-5, with D possibly matching TRBD1 (6 bases). Per the germline V gene, CDR1 is SSHAT and CDR2 is FNYEAQ (reference sequence). The CDR3 contains 13 residues. The CDR3: CASSLGAWETQYF. The DNA of the CDR3 is TGTGCTAGCAGCTTGGGGGCGTGGGAGACCCAGTACTTC.

For this clone: This sample includes further DNA sequences coding for the same CDR3. The chain uses TRBV5-5 and TRBJ2-7, with TRBD1 matching over 9 bases. V gave up 5 bases and J gave up 1 base; unmatched junction bases: 10. From germline, CDR1 is SGHKS and CDR2 YYEKEE (reference sequence). The CDR3 covers 16 residues. This CDR3 reads CASSRMTGGGSYEQYF. The CDR3 nucleotides are TGTGCCAGCAGTCGAATGACAGGGGGTGGTTCCTACGAGCAGTACTTC.

The V gene is TRBV5-1, the J gene TRBJ2-1, with 12 bases lining up with TRBD2. The CDR3 is 14 amino acids. CDR1 is SGHRS, CDR2 YFSETQ, per germline. V was pared by 4 bases and J by 10 bases, with 6 bases of the junction left unmatched. As DNA, the CDR3 is TGCGCCAGCAGCCGGCTAGCGGGAGGGGTGGAGCAGTTCTTC. Translating it yields CASSRLAGGVEQFF.

The chain has TRBV6-6 and TRBJ1-5; TRBD1 matches at 8 bases. This CDR3 is built from 16 residues. Germline CDR1 reads MNHNY; CDR2 reads SVGAGI (reference sequence). V lost 5 bases and J lost 0; bases outside the gene matches: 6. CDR3 nucleotide sequence: TGTGCCAGCAGTACAGGGACAGGCCTTAGCAATCAGCCCCAGCATTTT. Protein: CASSTGTGLSNQPQHF.

The J gene is TRBJ2-1, the V gene TRBV11-2; D perhaps matches TRBD2 (7 bases). Germline V gene lookup returns CDR1 SGHAT and CDR2 FQNNGV. The CDR3 consists of 12 residues. V lost 8 bases to trimming and J lost 6 bases, with 11 bases between them. As DNA, the CDR3 is TGTGCCAGCGGGAGGGGGATCAATGAGCAGTTCTTC. As protein: CASGRGINEQFF.

This chain joins TRBV5-1 and TRBJ2-1, with 9 bases matching TRBD2. CDR1 SGHRS and CDR2 YFSETQ come from the germline V gene. This CDR3 comprises 16 residues. V trimming: 4 bases; J trimming: 3 bases; junction bases outside the gene matches: 8. The CDR3 DNA reads as TGCGCCAGCAGCCTGATTCTAGCGGGAATCTACAATGAGCAGTTCTTC. Amino acid sequence: CASSLILAGIYNEQFF. The full variable domain, with the rest looked up from reference TRBV5-1 and TRBJ2-1, is KAGVTQTPRYLIKTRGQQVTLSCSPISGHRSVSWYQQTPGQGLQFLFEYFSETQRNKGNFPGRFSGRQFSNSRSEMNVSTLELGDSALYLCASSLILAGIYNEQFFGPGTRLTVL.

This clone was counted a few times. This chain joins TRBV6-5 and TRBJ1-2; D ambiguous. CDR3 size: 13 residues. Between the trimmed V and J ends, which lost 7 bases and 9 bases, there was a span of 18 bases. Germline V gene data show CDR1 as MNHEY and CDR2 as SVGAGI. CDR3 residues: CASTGIVASSYTF. CDR3 nucleotide sequence: TGTGCCAGCACCGGCATAGTAGCGTCTAGCTACACCTTC.

V is TRBV30 and J is TRBJ1-5; 7 bases line up with TRBD1. Germline trimming cut 3 bases from V and 4 bases from J; bases unmatched to any gene: 3. CDR1 GTSNPN and CDR2 SVGIG come from the germline V gene (reference sequence). The CDR3 sequence is 13 residues long. The chain's CDR3 is CAWSDRANQPQHF. The CDR3 DNA reads TGTGCCTGGAGCGACAGGGCAAATCAGCCCCAGCATTTT.

The chain couples TRBV7-2 to TRBJ2-7, with a tentative D call TRBD2 (5 bases). Germline V gene data show CDR1 as SGHTA and CDR2 as FQGNSA. Deletions cut 7 bases from V and 4 bases from J, with 17 bases between. The CDR3 length is 14 residues. CDR3 sequence (DNA): TGTGCCAGCACCCGCGGCGGGCTTCTGTACGAGCAGTACTTC. Its translation is CASTRGGLLYEQYF.

To note about this clone: The junction departs from the called germline gene at one end, perhaps through a read error. This chain joins TRBV6-6 and TRBJ2-2; 10 nucleotides line up with TRBD2. This CDR3 comprises 16 residues. CDR1 is MNHNY, CDR2 SVGAGI, per germline (reference sequence). This chain's CDR3 is CASSPLAGGTTGEPFF. The DNA for the CDR3 is TGTGCCAGCAGTCCATTAGCGGGAGGAACCACCGGGGAGCCGTTTTTT.

This clone has a single count. The V call is TRBV4-3, the J call TRBJ1-2; D remains ambiguous. Trimming pared 1 base from V and 7 bases from J, leaving 10 bases between. CDR3 size: 13 residues. The germline V gene has CDR1 LGHNA and CDR2 YSLEER. The CDR3: CASSQAGMGGYTF. The CDR3 region has the DNA TGCGCCAGCAGCCAAGCGGGGATGGGTGGCTACACCTTC.

The chain carries TRBV28 and TRBJ2-5, with a weak D call TRBD2 (7 bases). The CDR3 totals 20 residues. The germline V and J ends were trimmed by 4 bases and 1 base, with 28 bases remaining between them. Per germline, CDR1 MDHEN and CDR2 SYDVKM. The CDR3, as DNA: TGTGCCAGCAGTTCCTCCCAGGGGTCTCTCCTCCTAGCGGCCCAAGAGACCCAGTACTTC. It yields the protein CASSSSQGSLLLAAQETQYF. The variable domain in full, completed from reference TRBV28 and TRBJ2-5, reads DVKVTQSSRYLVKRTGEKVFLECVQDMDHENMFWYRQDPGLGLRLIYFSYDVKMKEKGDIPEGYSVSREKKERFSLILESASTNQTSMYLCASSSSQGSLLLAAQETQYFGPGTRLLVL.

CDR3 coding DNA: TGTGCCAGCAGCCACTACAGGGAAACTAATGAAAAACTGTTTTTT. It encodes CASSHYRETNEKLFF. The gene calls are TRBV5-6 and TRBJ1-4; perhaps TRBD1 as D (6 bases). Trimming removed 4 bases from V and 1 base from J, with 11 bases in between. This CDR3 contains 15 residues. Germline V gene sequence: CDR1 SGHDT, CDR2 YYEEEE.

The chain combines TRBV4-3 with TRBJ1-5; D might be TRBD1 (6 bases). This CDR3 region has 14 residues. Germline V gives CDR1 LGHNA, CDR2 YSLEER. V was trimmed by 3 bases and J by 6 bases, leaving 12 bases between them. This CDR3 is CASSHSGVGQPQHF. The CDR3 coding sequence is TGCGCCAGCAGCCATTCAGGGGTTGGTCAGCCCCAGCATTTT.

The rearrangement links TRBV7-3 to TRBJ2-3; TRBD1 matches 8 bases. Germline loops: CDR1 SGHTA, CDR2 FQGTGA. After removal of 3 bases from V and 2 bases from J, the junction contained 10 bases not matched to a gene. CDR3 length: 17 amino acids. CDR3 coding DNA: TGTGCCAGCAGCTTTGGTATCCGGGACAGGTACACAGATACGCAGTATTTT. Protein product: CASSFGIRDRYTDTQYF.

The chain uses TRBV7-2 and TRBJ2-5; TRBD2 might be the D (6 bases). CDR1 SGHTA and CDR2 FQGNSA come from the germline V gene. V lost 5 bases, J lost 9 bases, and 22 bases lay in between. The length of the CDR3 is 15 residues. CDR3 residues: CASSPPPSVTGAQYF. The DNA for the CDR3 is TGTGCCAGCAGCCCTCCCCCTAGCGTGACGGGGGCCCAGTACTTC.

The rearrangement links TRBV19 to TRBJ2-1; tentative D call: TRBD1 (6 bases). The CDR3 consists of 16 residues. V lost 5 bases and J 0 bases, leaving 14 bases between the germline ends. CDR1 is LNHDA and CDR2 is SQIVND in the germline V gene (reference sequence). CDR3 bases: TGTGCCAGTAGTTCTTCCAAAGGGGGCTCCTACAATGAGCAGTTCTTC. This codes for CASSSSKGGSYNEQFF.

This clone occurred a few times. The chain couples TRBV18 to TRBJ1-6; weak D call: TRBD1 (6 bases). The germline gives CDR1 KGHSH, CDR2 LQKENI. The CDR3 is 15 amino acids. V was pared by 5 bases and J by 6 bases, with 14 bases between. The CDR3 here is CASSGTQGLNSPLHF. CDR3 in DNA: TGTGCCAGCTCAGGAACCCAGGGGCTTAATTCACCCCTCCACTTT.

The chain recombines TRBV7-3 with TRBJ2-1, with 7 bases matching TRBD1. The V and J ends lost 5 bases and 6 bases, in that order; junction bases with no gene match: 10. CDR3 length: 15 residues. Germline V CDR1 and CDR2: SGHTA, FQGTGA. The CDR3, as DNA: TGTGCCAGCAGCCCGCCCTCGACAGGGATCAATGAGCAGTTCTTC. Its protein is CASSPPSTGINEQFF.

This rearrangement joins TRBV9 to TRBJ2-1; D perhaps matches TRBD2 (6 bases). The germline V gene encodes CDR1 SGDLS and CDR2 YYNGEE. This CDR3 region has 15 residues. Deletions cut 6 bases from V and 4 bases from J, with 17 bases between. In nucleotides, the CDR3 is TGTGCCAGCAACCTCGACCCACTAGCTTACAATGAGCAGTTCTTC. It codes for CASNLDPLAYNEQFF.